This T cell receptor (beta chain) was sequenced for a study of OX40 agonist ivuxolimab in advanced cancers. This CDR3 comprises 15 residues. Germline assignment: CDR1 WSHSY and CDR2 SAAADI. V shed 6 bases, J shed 0 bases, and the junction held 4 bases outside the gene matches. Of note for this clone: Its antigen is as yet unknown.

Study-level points and caveats: In the 0.1 to 3.0 mg/kg range, CD4+ and CD8+ blood T cells had expanded clonally by week 6. Averaged across samples, CD8+ T cells carried more expanded clones than CD4+ did.

Produced via immunoSEQ multiplex PCR; TCRdb's table is partial and in-frame only. The table records around 14,000 clones, over 85% of them present only once. The genes are TRBV10-2 and TRBJ2-1; 8 nucleotides line up with TRBD2. The receptor was isolated from an adult with an advanced solid tumor such as melanoma, head and neck, liver or kidney cancer. The sample in question was CD4+ or CD8+ T cells sorted from blood, obtained in a trial of the OX40 agonist ivuxolimab. The CDR3 DNA is TGCGCCAGCAGGTCGGGAGGGAGCTCCTACAATGAGCAGTTCTTC. It encodes CASRSGGSSYNEQFF.